The 2 T cell receptor beta chains below come from one sample, sequenced in a study of blood T cell repertoires in COVID-19. The assay was immunoSEQ multiplex PCR, and TCRdb's table has in-frame clones only and misses some. The table lists tens of thousands of clones, about 82% of them singletons, with approximately 25% in the top ten. The sequencing sample was made of peripheral blood. The receptor set was obtained from a woman older than 75 with acute or convalescent COVID-19.

The chain uses TRBV6-5 and TRBJ1-6; 10 positions match TRBD1. Trimming cost V 6 bases and J 10 bases; bases outside gene matches: 6. Germline CDR1 reads MNHEY; CDR2 reads SVGAGI. This CDR3 region has 14 residues. The CDR3 is CASRGQGLGSPLHF. CDR3 nucleotide sequence: TGTGCCAGCAGGGGACAGGGGCTAGGGTCACCCCTCCACTTT.

This clone has just one count. This chain connects TRBV29-1 to TRBJ2-3; 9 bases line up with TRBD1. Per germline, CDR1 SQVTM and CDR2 ANQGSEA. The length of the CDR3 is 15 residues. V dropped 6 bases and J dropped 1; count of bases not matched to a gene: 8. As DNA, the CDR3 is TGCAGCGTCCGACAGGGGGGAATGGGCACAGATACGCAGTATTTT. Protein sequence: CSVRQGGMGTDTQYF.